The 3 T cell receptor beta chains below come from one sample, sequenced in a study of cytomegalovirus exposure and HLA in healthy donors. The PCR used 60 Vbeta and 13 Jbeta primers. The repertoire was sequenced with immunoSEQ multiplex PCR; TCRdb's copy has only in-frame clones and lacks some. Of 150,000 to 200,000 clones in the sample, roughly 78% were seen once. The sequencing input was PBMCs. Every receptor here comes from a woman aged 40-49 years in good health and CMV-seronegative.

The chain employs TRBV29-1 and TRBJ1-5; 10 nucleotides agree with TRBD1. The CDR3 sequence is 13 residues long. V lost 7 bases and J lost 2; bases outside the gene matches: 2. CDR1 and CDR2 from the germline V gene are SQVTM and ANQGSEA. DNA for the CDR3: TGCAGCGCCGGGACAGGGGGCAATCAGCCCCAGCATTTT. Translating gives CSAGTGGNQPQHF.

The chain is built from TRBV7-8 and TRBJ2-1; 7 bases map to TRBD1. The CDR3 is 13 residues long. After removal of 4 bases from V and 6 bases from J, the junction contained 3 bases not matched to a gene. Germline loops: CDR1 SGHVS, CDR2 FQNEAQ. As DNA, the CDR3 is TGTGCCAGCAGCTCGCGACAGGGCAATGAGCAGTTCTTC. This encodes CASSSRQGNEQFF.

The gene calls are TRBV7-6 and TRBJ1-2; D is unclear. The CDR3 loop spans 15 amino acids. Germline V gives CDR1 SGHVS, CDR2 FNYEAQ. Deletions cut 0 bases from V and 4 bases from J, with 12 bases between. The CDR3: CASSLAPDASYGYTF. DNA of the CDR3: TGTGCCAGCAGCTTAGCTCCAGATGCCAGCTATGGCTACACCTTC.